These 3 T cell receptor beta chains originate from one sample sequenced in a study of T-cell reconstitution after alpha-beta-depleted transplantation in children. The authors prepared the TCRbeta library with unique molecular identifiers. TCRdb re-called the PCR reads through MiXCR, storing one row per CDR3 protein. Of about 540,000 distinct CDR3 sequences listed, around 17% are singletons. The sequences come from PBMCs from the stem cell graft donor, collected from the stem cell graft. The receptors shown here come from a human donor who donated a stem cell graft to a child with acute lymphoblastic leukemia.

This clonotype was picked up a small number of times. The genes are TRBV12-5 and TRBJ2-5; D gene uncertain. Germline values: CDR1 LGHNT, CDR2 FRNRAP. Between the trimmed V and J ends, which lost 1 base and 3 bases, there was a span of 12 bases. The CDR3 has 15 residues. CDR3 region: CASGLAPISEETQYF. CDR3 in DNA: TGTGCTAGTGGTTTGGCTCCAATTTCTGAAGAGACCCAGTACTTC.

The chain joins TRBV20-1 to TRBJ2-3; no firm D call. Per germline, CDR1 DFQATT and CDR2 SNEGSKA (reference sequence). Trimming took off 1 base at V and 2 bases at J, with 13 bases between the two ends. The CDR3 loop spans 15 amino acids. CDR3 DNA sequence: TGCAGTGCTAGAGTAAGGGTGAGCGTCACAGATACGCAGTATTTT. It codes for CSARVRVSVTDTQYF.

The rearrangement uses TRBV7-2 and TRBJ2-3; weak D call: TRBD2 (6 bases). From germline, CDR1 is SGHTA and CDR2 FQGNSA. The CDR3 runs 16 residues. V lost 4 bases and J 6 bases, leaving 20 bases between the germline ends. CDR3 sequence (DNA): TGTGCCAGCAGCTACCGGGACTCCTCTACCGGGGATACGCAGTATTTT. It encodes CASSYRDSSTGDTQYF. The variable domain in full, with the rest retrieved from reference TRBV7-2 and TRBJ2-3, is GAGVSQSPSNKVTEKGKDVELRCDPISGHTALYWYRQSLGQGLEFLIYFQGNSAPDKSGLPSDRFSAERTGGSVSTLTIQRTQQEDSAVYLCASSYRDSSTGDTQYFGPGTRLTVL.